This T cell receptor beta chain was recorded in a study of T-cell memory formation after mild COVID-19. This clonotype was seen more than once but under ten times. No antigen is known for it. MiXCR, applied by TCRdb to the 5' RACE reads, yields one record per CDR3 protein. This sample has roughly 200,000 distinct CDR3 sequences; around 20% occur once, and the top ten carry around 2.4%. General observations from the study: Among CD4+ contracting clones, most were CM and EM, and CD8+ ones EMRA.

This CDR3 spans 13 amino acids. CDR1 is MGHDK, CDR2 SYGVNS, per germline. V was shortened by 0 bases and J by 8 bases, with 8 bases between the two germline ends. V is TRBV25-1 and J is TRBJ2-1; D unresolved. This TCR was sampled from an adult woman who had mild COVID-19 (a few samples of this study predate the infection). Cell type and time point are not known. Sequencing input: PBMCs or a T cell subset sorted from them (not recorded which). CDR3 nucleotides: TGTGCCAGCAGTGAATATGGGCCCCATGAGCAGTTCTTC. This gives the protein CASSEYGPHEQFF.